These 25 T cell receptor beta chains were sequenced from one sample in a study of blood T cell repertoires in COVID-19. Profiled with immunoSEQ multiplex PCR; TCRdb holds only in-frame clones, not every one. The table includes 25,000 to 30,000 clones, 85% to 90% detected once. Sequenced sample: peripheral blood. These receptors all stem from a man in his sixties with acute or convalescent COVID-19.

This chain uses TRBV5-1 with TRBJ1-3, with TRBD1 identical over 7 bases. The trim removed 2 bases at V and 0 bases at J, leaving 11 bases unmatched. The CDR3 is 18 amino acids. From germline, CDR1 is SGHRS and CDR2 YFSETQ. DNA for the CDR3: TGCGCCAGCAGCTTTACGACCGGACAGGAGAGCTCTGGAAACACCATATATTTT. It specifies CASSFTTGQESSGNTIYF. Using reference TRBV5-1 and TRBJ1-3 for the parts outside the CDR3, the full variable domain is KAGVTQTPRYLIKTRGQQVTLSCSPISGHRSVSWYQQTPGQGLQFLFEYFSETQRNKGNFPGRFSGRQFSNSRSEMNVSTLELGDSALYLCASSFTTGQESSGNTIYFGEGSWLTVV.

V gene TRBV6-5 combines with J gene TRBJ2-3; 13 nucleotides match TRBD2. CDR1 and CDR2 from the germline V gene are MNHEY and SVGAGI. This CDR3 spans 16 amino acids. The trim removed 0 bases at V and 5 bases at J, leaving 2 bases unmatched. The CDR3, as DNA: TGTGCCAGCAGTTACTCAGGACTAGCGGGGGTAGATACGCAGTATTTT. This gives the protein CASSYSGLAGVDTQYF.

V usage is TRBV7-9 and J usage is TRBJ2-3; 13 nucleotides align to TRBD2. After removal of 4 bases from V and 2 bases from J, the junction contained 6 bases not matched to a gene. Germline CDR1 is SEHNR and CDR2 is FQNEAQ (reference sequence). The CDR3 has 17 residues. In DNA form, the CDR3 reads TGTGCCAGCAGCTCCGGACTAGCGGGGGCCTACACAGATACGCAGTATTTT. Residues: CASSSGLAGAYTDTQYF.

The chain links TRBV6-5 to TRBJ1-1, with D possibly being TRBD1 (6 bases). V was clipped by 0 bases and J by 0 bases, with 8 bases between them. CDR3 length: 15 amino acids. The germline gives CDR1 MNHEY, CDR2 SVGAGI. DNA for the CDR3: TGTGCCAGCAGTTACTCTAGGGACATGAACACTGAAGCTTTCTTT. The encoded protein is CASSYSRDMNTEAFF.

This clone was counted a few times. The chain combines TRBV3-1 (or the pseudogene TRBV3-2) with TRBJ2-7, with 10 bases identical to TRBD2. V was pared by 1 base and J by 2 bases, with 2 bases of the junction left unmatched. Per germline, CDR1 LGHDT and CDR2 YNNKEL (reference sequence). This CDR3 is built from 15 residues. CDR3 bases: TGTGCCAGCAGCCAAGCTAGCGGGGGAGCCTACGAGCAGTACTTC. As protein: CASSQASGGAYEQYF.

The rearrangement links TRBV30 to TRBJ2-3; D possibly corresponds to TRBD1 (6 bases). CDR1 is GTSNPN and CDR2 is SVGIG in the germline V gene (reference sequence). The CDR3 is 15 amino acids. Deletions cut 3 bases from V and 0 bases from J, with 13 bases between. This chain's CDR3 is CAWSLGTLSTDTQYF. The CDR3 nucleotides read TGTGCCTGGAGCCTCGGGACATTAAGCACAGATACGCAGTATTTT.

This rearrangement joins TRBV5-1 to TRBJ2-1; 9 positions agree with TRBD1. J was trimmed by 2 bases and V by 0 bases; bases with no gene match: 9. This CDR3 region has 18 residues. CDR1 is SGHRS and CDR2 is YFSETQ in the germline V gene. The CDR3 DNA follows: TGCGCCAGCAGCTTGGGGGACAGGGCAATTACCGCCTACAATGAGCAGTTCTTC. This encodes CASSLGDRAITAYNEQFF.

The rearrangement uses TRBV18 and TRBJ1-6, with 9 nucleotides matching TRBD1. This CDR3 region has 14 residues. The germline CDR1 and CDR2 sequences are KGHSH and LQKENI. V lost 2 bases, J lost 7 bases, and 0 bases stayed unmatched. The CDR3 bases are TGTGCCAGCTCACCAGGACAGGGGAATTCACCCCTCCACTTT. It translates to CASSPGQGNSPLHF.

V is TRBV7-2 and J is TRBJ2-1; tentatively, D is TRBD2 (6 bases). Between the trimmed V and J ends, which lost 5 bases and 4 bases, there was a span of 18 bases. CDR3 length: 16 residues. CDR1 is SGHTA and CDR2 is FQGNSA in the germline V gene. CDR3 amino acids: CASSPAGGTRYNEQFF. The CDR3 DNA is TGTGCCAGCAGCCCAGCCGGCGGGACCCGATACAATGAGCAGTTCTTC.

The chain employs TRBV7-9 and TRBJ1-4; 7 bases are shared with TRBD1. This CDR3 comprises 16 residues. With V trimmed by 5 bases and J by 5 bases, 11 bases remained unmatched. CDR1 is SEHNR, CDR2 FQNEAQ, per germline (reference sequence). CDR3 sequence: CASSIRGGGLNEKLFF. CDR3 DNA: TGTGCCAGCAGCATCCGAGGAGGGGGCTTAAATGAAAAACTGTTTTTT.

This chain joins TRBV12-3 or TRBV12-4 and TRBJ2-1; TRBD1 matches at 8 bases. The CDR3 contains 12 residues. V shed 8 bases and J 8 bases; nucleotides not matched to a gene: 5. CDR3 DNA: TGTGCCAGCCGGACAGGGCTCGATGAGCAGTTCTTC. Protein: CASRTGLDEQFF.

A word on this clone: A junction end diverges from the germline sequence, so it may reflect a read error. The chain links TRBV6-5 to TRBJ1-2; 7 bases fit TRBD1. This CDR3 spans 14 amino acids. The germline V gene has CDR1 MNHEY and CDR2 SVGAGI. The CDR3, as DNA: TGTGCCAGCAGTGACTCGACAGGGTATAGGGGCTACACCTTC. Its translation: CASSDSTGYRGYTF.

The chain links TRBV7-9 to TRBJ1-1, with unresolved D. Per the germline V gene, CDR1 is SEHNR and CDR2 is FQNEAQ (reference sequence). Trimming took 6 bases from V and 5 from J, leaving 13 bases between them. CDR3 length equals 13 residues. In DNA, the CDR3 is TGTGCCAGCAGTCTTGAGGGTGGGACTGAAGCTTTCTTT. Residues: CASSLEGGTEAFF.

This rearrangement joins TRBV5-1 to TRBJ1-3, with a weak D call TRBD1 (6 bases). This CDR3 has 14 residues. The V and J ends lost 4 bases and 0 bases respectively, with 8 bases between them. Germline V lookup: CDR1 SGHRS, CDR2 YFSETQ. For the CDR3, the DNA is TGCGCCAGCAGCCGGGACATCTCTGGAAACACCATATATTTT. It is translated as CASSRDISGNTIYF.

The rearrangement links TRBV6-5 to TRBJ1-6; D remains ambiguous. Trimming stripped 4 bases from V and 13 bases from J, with 17 bases between. CDR1 and CDR2 from the germline V gene are MNHEY and SVGAGI. The CDR3 is 14 residues long. CDR3 DNA: TGTGCCAGCAGTTCCTCCCGGTTTCCGCGGCCCCTCCACTTT. Its protein is CASSSSRFPRPLHF.

The chain couples TRBV29-1 to TRBJ1-4; TRBD1 agrees at 7 bases. The CDR3 covers 13 residues. Trimming took 6 bases from V and 7 from J; bases not matched to a gene: 8. Germline CDR1 reads SQVTM; CDR2 reads ANQGSEA. CDR3 bases: TGCAGCGTATACAGGGGAGTTGGTGAAAAACTGTTTTTT. It is translated as CSVYRGVGEKLFF.

This chain joins TRBV29-1 and TRBJ2-7, with 9 positions matching TRBD1. Per germline, CDR1 SQVTM and CDR2 ANQGSEA. The J segment lost 5 bases and the V segment lost 4 bases, leaving 12 bases of the junction unmatched. This CDR3 comprises 15 residues. In DNA, the CDR3 is TGCAGCGTTGCCCCAACAGGGGGCACTACGGACGAGCAGTACTTC. Protein sequence: CSVAPTGGTTDEQYF.

The chain combines TRBV3-1 (or the pseudogene TRBV3-2) with TRBJ2-5; weak D call: TRBD2 (5 bases). Between the trimmed V and J ends, which lost 2 bases and 5 bases, there was a span of 12 bases. The length of the CDR3 is 14 residues. Germline V lookup: CDR1 LGHDT, CDR2 YNNKEL (reference sequence). The CDR3 nucleotides read TGTGCCAGCAGCCAATCCGGGGTCGAGGAGACCCAGTACTTC. Its protein product is CASSQSGVEETQYF.

The V call is TRBV11-1, the J call TRBJ2-5; TRBD1 might be the D (6 bases). The CDR3 extends over 14 amino acids. CDR1 and CDR2 from the germline V gene are SGHAT and FQDESV (reference sequence). V dropped 3 bases and J dropped 2 bases, with 10 bases sitting between them. CDR3 protein: CASSLVRGQETQYF. In DNA, the CDR3 is TGTGCCAGCAGCTTGGTCAGGGGTCAAGAGACCCAGTACTTC.

This chain joins TRBV19 and TRBJ1-2; the D gene is possibly TRBD1 (6 bases). Trimming stripped 7 bases from V and 4 bases from J, with 19 bases between. The germline V gene encodes CDR1 LNHDA and CDR2 SQIVND (reference sequence). This CDR3 spans 15 amino acids. DNA for the CDR3: TGTGCCAGTACCCCGGGGGGGCAGGGACGCTATGGCTACACCTTC. The encoded protein is CASTPGGQGRYGYTF. The variable domain in full, completed from reference TRBV19 and TRBJ1-2, reads DGGITQSPKYLFRKEGQNVTLSCEQNLNHDAMYWYRQDPGQGLRLIYYSQIVNDFQKGDIAEGYSVSREKKESFPLTVTSAQKNPTAFYLCASTPGGQGRYGYTFGSGTRLTVV.

The CDR3, as DNA: TGTGCCAGCAACTCAGGGGACTATAGCAATCAGCCCCAGCATTTT. Its translation: CASNSGDYSNQPQHF. The chain couples TRBV6-5 to TRBJ1-5, with D possibly TRBD1 on 6 matching bases. V lost 7 bases and J 0 bases, leaving 13 bases between the germline ends. The V gene's germline CDR1 is MNHEY and CDR2 SVGAGI. The CDR3 totals 15 residues.

The V call is TRBV5-1, the J call TRBJ2-2; TRBD1 matches at 8 bases. The V gene end was trimmed by 0 bases and the J gene end by 7 bases; junction bases not matched to a gene: 8. CDR1 and CDR2 (germline): SGHRS, YFSETQ. CDR3 length: 16 amino acids. The CDR3 here is CASSLAAGGSVGELFF. The CDR3 nucleotides are TGCGCCAGCAGCTTGGCGGCAGGGGGCTCGGTCGGGGAGCTGTTTTTT.

CDR3 sequence reads: CASSWDSARNTEAFF. The CDR3 region has the DNA TGTGCCAGCAGTTGGGACTCAGCGAGGAACACTGAAGCTTTCTTT. The J gene is TRBJ1-1, the V gene TRBV6-5; tentatively, D is TRBD1 (5 bases). This CDR3 is 15 amino acids long. Germline V gives CDR1 MNHEY, CDR2 SVGAGI. V was shortened by 4 bases and J by 1 base, with 13 bases between the two germline ends.

The genes are TRBV5-5 and TRBJ1-1; D remains unclear. The CDR3 loop spans 19 amino acids. The V end was cut by 3 bases, the J end by 1 base, with 25 bases between. Germline assignment: CDR1 SGHKS and CDR2 YYEKEE (reference sequence). CDR3 bases: TGTGCCAGCAGCTCAAGCCTCGGTATGGGTCTGGGCTCGAACACTGAAGCTTTCTTT. It yields the protein CASSSSLGMGLGSNTEAFF. Filled out from reference TRBV5-5 and TRBJ1-1, the complete variable domain reads DAGVTQSPTHLIKTRGQQVTLRCSPISGHKSVSWYQQVLGQGPQFIFQYYEKEERGRGNFPDRFSARQFPNYSSELNVNALLLGDSALYLCASSSSLGMGLGSNTEAFFGQGTRLTVV.

This chain joins TRBV19 and TRBJ1-1; unclear D gene. The germline V gene has CDR1 LNHDA and CDR2 SQIVND (reference sequence). The CDR3 loop spans 16 amino acids. The V end lost 4 bases, the J end lost 0 bases, and 15 bases lay between the germline ends. The CDR3 nucleotides read TGTGCCAGTAGTACCTTTCCCGAGGGAATGAACACTGAAGCTTTCTTT. It translates to CASSTFPEGMNTEAFF.